These 22 T cell receptor beta chains came from one sample sequenced in a study of cytomegalovirus exposure and HLA in healthy donors. PCR involved 60 Vbeta and 13 Jbeta primers. Assay used: immunoSEQ multiplex PCR; TCRdb lists only in-frame clones, some missing. There are about 120,000 clones in the sample; roughly 80% occur only once, and 8.9% lies in the top ten. Material: PBMCs. The receptors were sampled from a man under 40 in good health and CMV-seropositive.

The chain couples TRBV13 to TRBJ2-3; D possibly corresponds to TRBD2 (5 bases). CDR1 PRHDT and CDR2 FYEKMQ come from the germline V gene (reference sequence). This CDR3 region has 16 residues. The V end was cut by 5 bases, the J end by 2 bases, with 17 bases between. CDR3 bases: TGTGCCAGCAGCCTAGCCTCTGAGCGGTCCACAGATACGCAGTATTTT. Its protein is CASSLASERSTDTQYF.

The chain links TRBV2 to TRBJ2-3; TRBD2 might be the D (6 bases). V lost 6 bases, J lost 0 bases, and 13 bases lay in between. Looked up from germline, CDR1 is SNHLY and CDR2 is FYNNEI. CDR3 length equals 15 residues. The CDR3 protein is CASRSGTLSTDTQYF. CDR3 in DNA: TGTGCCAGCAGGTCCGGGACTCTCAGCACAGATACGCAGTATTTT.

CDR3 bases: TGTGCCAGCAGTCCCCTCCGGGACAAACACAATGAGCAGTTCTTC. This gives the protein CASSPLRDKHNEQFF. The chain uses TRBV6-6 and TRBJ2-1; possible D gene TRBD1, 6 bases. Germline-derived CDR1 and CDR2 are MNHNY and SVGAGI (reference sequence). The CDR3 runs 15 residues. The V gene lost 5 bases and the J gene lost 5 bases, with 16 bases spanning the gap.

The J gene is TRBJ2-3, the V gene TRBV6-1, with D perhaps matching TRBD1 (7 bases). The V end was cut by 2 bases, the J end by 6 bases, with 18 bases between. The CDR3 is made up of 16 amino acids. Germline values: CDR1 MNHNS, CDR2 SASEGT. CDR3 in DNA: TGTGCCAGCAGTGAAAAGGAGGGGGCCCTGCGGGATACGCAGTATTTT. Encoded protein: CASSEKEGALRDTQYF.

V is TRBV2 and J is TRBJ1-5; D not certain. There are 14 residues in the CDR3. The V gene lost 7 bases and the J gene lost 2 bases, with 12 bases spanning the gap. Germline CDR1 is SNHLY and CDR2 is FYNNEI. The CDR3 DNA follows: TGTGCCAGCAACTTGGCCGGGGGCAATCAGCCCCAGCATTTT. Translated, it gives CASNLAGGNQPQHF.

The V and J genes are TRBV6-1 and TRBJ2-7; possibly TRBD1 for D (5 bases). This CDR3 comprises 16 residues. Germline loops: CDR1 MNHNS, CDR2 SASEGT. V was cut by 4 bases and J by 0 bases, with 16 bases left in between. This chain's CDR3 is CASSARQRSHSYEQYF. The DNA for the CDR3 is TGTGCCAGCAGTGCCAGACAGAGGAGCCACTCCTACGAGCAGTACTTC.

This clone has just a few counts. The gene calls are TRBV19 and TRBJ2-3; 11 nucleotides align to TRBD2. The germline CDR1 and CDR2 sequences are LNHDA and SQIVND (reference sequence). V was clipped by 4 bases and J by 6 bases; unmatched bases: 6. The CDR3 is 15 residues long. Here the CDR3 reads CASSRASGGRDTQYF. CDR3 nucleotide sequence: TGTGCCAGTAGTAGGGCTAGCGGGGGGAGGGATACGCAGTATTTT.

This chain joins TRBV19 and TRBJ1-3; D is unresolved. Germline loops: CDR1 LNHDA, CDR2 SQIVND (reference sequence). This CDR3 is 14 amino acids long. The V and J ends lost 3 bases and 0 bases respectively, with 6 bases between them. In DNA form, the CDR3 reads TGTGCCAGTAGTATTCGGGGCTCTGGAAACACCATATATTTT. Protein sequence: CASSIRGSGNTIYF.

The V gene is TRBV6-5, the J gene TRBJ2-1, with D maybe TRBD1 (7 bases). The CDR3 has 15 residues. Germline CDR1 reads MNHEY; CDR2 reads SVGAGI. Trimming pared 5 bases from V and 6 bases from J, leaving 17 bases between. CDR3 nucleotides: TGTGCCAGCAGTCCCGCCAGGGGGGTAAGCAATGAGCAGTTCTTC. Translating it yields CASSPARGVSNEQFF.

This rearrangement joins TRBV10-1 to TRBJ1-3; possibly TRBD1 for D (6 bases). Between the trimmed V and J ends, which lost 5 bases and 0 bases, there was a span of 8 bases. Germline V gene lookup returns CDR1 WNHNN and CDR2 SYGVQD (reference sequence). The length of the CDR3 is 14 residues. The CDR3 nucleotides read TGCGCCAGCAGTCCGGACAGCTCTGGAAACACCATATATTTT. Amino acid sequence: CASSPDSSGNTIYF.

This chain joins TRBV4-1 and TRBJ2-5, with TRBD2 identical over 9 bases. CDR1 is MGHRA and CDR2 is YSYEKL in the germline V gene. With V trimmed by 1 base and J by 5 bases, 11 bases remained unmatched. This CDR3 has 17 amino acids. The CDR3: CASSQGGVAGAGETQYF. The CDR3 DNA is TGCGCCAGCAGCCAAGGGGGAGTAGCGGGGGCGGGGGAGACCCAGTACTTC.

The chain joins TRBV28 to TRBJ2-7; tentatively, D is TRBD1 (6 bases). Between the trimmed V and J ends, which lost 3 bases and 3 bases, there was a span of 9 bases. CDR1 MDHEN and CDR2 SYDVKM come from the germline V gene. The CDR3 is made up of 13 amino acids. The CDR3 protein is CASSFGRGYEQYF. The DNA of the CDR3 is TGTGCCAGCAGTTTCGGCAGGGGCTACGAGCAGTACTTC.

CDR3 sequence (DNA): TGCGCCAGCACGACAGCAATTAACACTGAAGCTTTCTTT. This gives the protein CASTTAINTEAFF. This chain connects TRBV5-1 to TRBJ1-1; D is possibly TRBD1 (5 bases). The CDR3 extends over 13 amino acids. Germline V gene lookup returns CDR1 SGHRS and CDR2 YFSETQ. Deletions cut 6 bases from V and 2 bases from J, with 11 bases between.

This chain's CDR3 is CASSGLRDSYGYTF. The CDR3 region has the DNA TGTGCCAGCAGCGGACTAAGGGACAGCTATGGCTACACCTTC. The chain is built from TRBV9 and TRBJ1-2; 7 bases are shared with TRBD1. J was trimmed by 4 bases and V by 3 bases; bases with no gene match: 6. The CDR3 consists of 14 residues. Germline CDR1 SGDLS, CDR2 YYNGEE.

V is TRBV18 and J is TRBJ2-5; 7 bases are a match to TRBD2. CDR1 is KGHSH, CDR2 LQKENI, per germline. V lost 4 bases to trimming and J lost 2 bases; unmatched junction nucleotides: 7. The CDR3 has 15 amino acids. CDR3 DNA: TGTGCCAGCTCACGGCGGGTCGGGGGGCAAGAGACCCAGTACTTC. It specifies CASSRRVGGQETQYF.

This rearrangement joins TRBV9 to TRBJ2-3, with 9 positions matching TRBD1. The trim removed 3 bases at V and 4 bases at J, leaving 3 bases unmatched. CDR1 SGDLS and CDR2 YYNGEE come from the germline V gene. The length of the CDR3 is 14 residues. The chain's CDR3 is CASSETGGADTQYF. The DNA for the CDR3 is TGTGCCAGCAGCGAGACAGGGGGTGCAGATACGCAGTATTTT.

The rearrangement links TRBV10-1 to TRBJ2-7, with D maybe TRBD1 (5 bases). From germline, CDR1 is WNHNN and CDR2 SYGVQD (reference sequence). This CDR3 has 15 amino acids. The V and J ends lost 2 bases and 2 bases respectively, with 13 bases between them. The CDR3, as DNA: TGCGCCAGCAGTGAGCCAGGCCGACAGCCCTACGAGCAGTACTTC. It specifies CASSEPGRQPYEQYF.

The chain is built from TRBV28 and TRBJ1-1; 7 nucleotides match TRBD1. The V segment lost 5 bases and the J segment 4 bases; nucleotides outside the gene matches: 10. Per germline, CDR1 MDHEN and CDR2 SYDVKM. CDR3 length equals 15 residues. The CDR3 loop reads CASSPPEGGGTEAFF. The CDR3 DNA follows: TGTGCCAGCAGTCCTCCCGAAGGGGGCGGCACTGAAGCTTTCTTT.

This clone was detected only once. This chain uses TRBV6-6 with TRBJ2-5; 7 bases align to TRBD2. The CDR3 sequence is 14 residues long. V lost 2 bases to trimming and J lost 3 bases; unmatched junction nucleotides: 3. CDR1 is MNHNY and CDR2 is SVGAGI in the germline V gene (reference sequence). The CDR3 protein is CASSYGGGEETQYF. As DNA, the CDR3 is TGTGCCAGCAGTTACGGGGGGGGAGAAGAGACCCAGTACTTC.

The CDR3 here is CASTPHGTGSTGELFF. The DNA for the CDR3 is TGTGCCAGTACCCCCCACGGGACAGGGTCCACCGGGGAGCTGTTTTTT. V gene TRBV19 combines with J gene TRBJ2-2, with TRBD1 matching 9 bases. The CDR3 is 16 amino acids. Germline V gives CDR1 LNHDA, CDR2 SQIVND (reference sequence). J lost 4 bases, V lost 7 bases, and 10 bases had no gene match.

V and J are TRBV6-1 and TRBJ1-2, with 8 bases fitting TRBD1. V was pared by 8 bases and J by 4 bases, with 3 bases of the junction left unmatched. The V gene's germline CDR1 is MNHNS and CDR2 SASEGT. CDR3 length: 12 amino acids. CDR3 coding DNA: TGTGCCAGCCGGACAGGGACCTATGGCTACACCTTC. It codes for CASRTGTYGYTF.

The chain combines TRBV4-1 with TRBJ1-2; 10 positions match TRBD1. The ends lost 2 bases at V and 1 base at J; junction bases unmatched: 7. The germline V gene has CDR1 MGHRA and CDR2 YSYEKL. This CDR3 spans 17 amino acids. As DNA, the CDR3 is TGCGCCAGCAGCCAAATGATTGGACAGGGGGTTAACTATGGCTACACCTTC. This sequence encodes CASSQMIGQGVNYGYTF.